This T cell receptor beta chain was found in a study of long-term antiretroviral therapy in people with HIV. Regarding the study as a whole: HIV repertoires had narrower CDR3 length ranges than controls. Repertoire composition at all time points was dominated by clones that had expanded before ART.

Every specimen provided roughly 1-10 million cryopreserved PBMC before DNA extraction took place. Notes on this clone: Antigen: not known.

After removal of 7 bases from V and 5 bases from J, the junction contained 10 bases not matched to a gene. The CDR3 contains 14 residues. The V gene's germline CDR1 is MNHEY and CDR2 SVGAGI. It was version v3.0 of the immunoSEQ assay that was run at survey level. A per-sample goal of roughly 40,000-55,000 T-cell genomes was targeted by sequencing. Produced via immunoSEQ multiplex PCR; TCRdb's table is partial and in-frame only. The table records around 26,000 clones, approximately 95% of them present only once. The TCR comes from a woman between 35 and 50 years old with HIV. Sequencing was performed on unsorted PBMCs, taken 7.6 years after starting antiretroviral therapy. This rearrangement joins TRBV6-5 to TRBJ2-7; 8 nucleotides line up with TRBD1. The CDR3, as DNA: TGTGCCAGCACGCGGGACAGGAGGGTTCACGAGCAGTACTTC. It yields the protein CASTRDRRVHEQYF.